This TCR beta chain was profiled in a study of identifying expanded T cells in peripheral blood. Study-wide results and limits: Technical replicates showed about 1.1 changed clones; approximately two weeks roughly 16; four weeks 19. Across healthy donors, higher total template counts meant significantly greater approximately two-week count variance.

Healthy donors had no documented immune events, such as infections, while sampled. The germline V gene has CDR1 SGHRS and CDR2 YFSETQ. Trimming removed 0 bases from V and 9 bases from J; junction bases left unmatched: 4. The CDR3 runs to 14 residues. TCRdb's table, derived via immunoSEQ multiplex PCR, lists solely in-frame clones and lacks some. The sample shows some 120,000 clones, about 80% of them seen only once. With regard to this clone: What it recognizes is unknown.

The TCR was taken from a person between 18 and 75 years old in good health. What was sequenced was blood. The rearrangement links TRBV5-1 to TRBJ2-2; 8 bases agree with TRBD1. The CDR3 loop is CASSLDGQGRELFF. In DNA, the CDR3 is TGCGCCAGCAGCTTGGACGGACAGGGCCGGGAGCTGTTTTTT.